The following is a T cell receptor (beta chain) sequence with its context. These data come from a study of blood T cell repertoires in COVID-19. The overall study: Whether acute or convalescent, the COVID-19 samples came from the United States, Italy and Spain.

Produced via immunoSEQ multiplex PCR; TCRdb's table is partial and in-frame only. Among fewer than 350,000 clones listed, approximately 88% were seen once. The V end lost 2 bases, the J end lost 0 bases, and 9 bases lay between the germline ends. CDR1 and CDR2 from the germline V gene are ENHRY and SYGVKD. The CDR3 is 15 residues long. The sequencing input was PBMCs or T cells enriched from blood (not recorded which). V and J are TRBV10-3 and TRBJ2-3; D might be TRBD2 (5 bases). The sequence derives from a woman aged 40 to 50 who had recovered from COVID-19. This CDR3 is CAISEDYSSTDTQYF. The CDR3 DNA sequence: TGTGCCATCAGTGAGGACTATTCAAGCACAGATACGCAGTATTTT.